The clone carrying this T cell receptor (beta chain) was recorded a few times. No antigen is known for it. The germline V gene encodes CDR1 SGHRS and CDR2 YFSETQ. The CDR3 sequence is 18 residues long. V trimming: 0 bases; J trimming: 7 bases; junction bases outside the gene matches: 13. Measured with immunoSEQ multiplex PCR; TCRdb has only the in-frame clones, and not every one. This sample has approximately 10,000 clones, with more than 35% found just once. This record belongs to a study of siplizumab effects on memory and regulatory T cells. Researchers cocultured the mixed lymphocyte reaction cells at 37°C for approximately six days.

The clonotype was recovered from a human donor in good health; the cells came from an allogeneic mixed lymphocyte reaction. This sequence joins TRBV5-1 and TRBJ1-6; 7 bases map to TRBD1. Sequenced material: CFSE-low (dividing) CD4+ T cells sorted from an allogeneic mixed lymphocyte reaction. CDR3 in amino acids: CASSLAQTGNFGNSPLHF. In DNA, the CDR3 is TGCGCCAGCAGCTTGGCACAGACAGGGAATTTTGGGAATTCACCCCTCCACTTT.